Sequencing of this T cell receptor beta chain was carried out in a study of T cell changes during pregnancy in multiple sclerosis. CDR1 LGHNA and CDR2 YNFKEQ come from the germline V gene. Trimming removed 0 bases from V and 5 bases from J, with 8 bases in between. The CDR3 sequence is 13 residues long. The method was immunoSEQ multiplex PCR; TCRdb's version includes in-frame clones alone and lacks a portion of them. The sample holds fewer than 85,000 clones, 80% to 95% seen once. This receptor was obtained from a female donor with multiple sclerosis, enrolled in a pregnancy study. V usage is TRBV4-2 and J usage is TRBJ2-7; D remains unclear. Material: peripheral blood, obtained before pregnancy. The CDR3 spells CASSQESYHEQYF. CDR3 in DNA: TGTGCCAGCAGCCAAGAGTCCTACCACGAGCAGTACTTC.